This T cell receptor beta chain was profiled in a study of T cell responses to AZD1222 COVID-19 vaccine. Trimming at V came to 2 bases and at J to 4 bases, leaving 5 bases not matched to a gene. Germline loops: CDR1 PRHDT, CDR2 FYEKMQ (reference sequence). The CDR3 extends over 16 amino acids. TCRdb's table, derived via immunoSEQ multiplex PCR, lists solely in-frame clones and lacks some. Here the sample spans under 150,000 clones, over 90% being singletons. This rearrangement joins TRBV13 to TRBJ2-7, with TRBD2 matching 13 bases. This specimen consisted of peripheral blood, obtained on day 0 of AZD1222 vaccination. The source of this sequence is an adult in good health. The CDR3 DNA is TGTGCCAGCAGCTTACATCGGACTAGCGGGGGTTACGAGCAGTACTTC. This translates into CASSLHRTSGGYEQYF.